This TCR beta chain stems from a study of blood T cells in healthy people across ages. Findings of the study overall: Without sorted subsets, naive and antigen-experienced compartments could not be conclusively compared.

The CDR3 has 15 residues. Germline CDR1 PRHDT, CDR2 FYEKMQ (reference sequence). V trimming: 5 bases; J trimming: 8 bases; junction bases outside the gene matches: 14. This clonotype was counted only a few times. The antigen is undetermined. Next came a second PCR, run for about 6 to 12 cycles, which used a sample-barcoded 5' primer along with a J-beta primer mix. Carrying 12 random nucleotides, a template-switch adaptor labeled each individual cDNA molecule. Using its own MiXCR run on the 5' RACE reads, TCRdb lists one record per CDR3 protein. The sample yields 1,800,000 or so distinct CDR3 sequences, 30% to 40% seen once.

The sequenced material came from blood. The chain joins TRBV13 to TRBJ1-2; 7 bases are a match to TRBD1. This TCR was sampled from a human donor in good health. Here the CDR3 reads CASSAGTGTEAGYTF. The CDR3 DNA sequence: TGTGCCAGCAGCGCAGGGACCGGGACAGAAGCGGGCTACACCTTC.